This paragraph covers one T cell receptor (beta chain) sequence. Assay: immunoSEQ multiplex PCR; the TCRdb copy retains only in-frame clones and omits some. The table includes just over 75,000 clones, around 88% detected once. The data were taken from a study of blood T cell repertoires in COVID-19. Across the study: Samples came from the United States, Italy and Spain, spanning acute and convalescent COVID-19.

The TCR sequence derives from an elderly woman with active or convalescent COVID-19. Sequencing was performed on peripheral blood.

The CDR3 DNA reads TGTGCCAGCAGCTTAATGGCGGGCGCCGTCTGGGAGCAGTACTTC. It translates to CASSLMAGAVWEQYF. The V and J genes are TRBV7-2 and TRBJ2-7, with D perhaps matching TRBD2 (5 bases). This CDR3 is built from 15 residues. CDR1 SGHTA and CDR2 FQGNSA come from the germline V gene. V lost 2 bases and J lost 7, with 18 bases in between.